This TCR beta chain was observed in a study of T cell repertoires in cytomegalovirus infection. Study background: It was the public TCR beta signatures that indicated both CMV infection and matching HLA type.

This clonotype was found many times. What it binds is unknown. Study observations and caveats: The response measured ex vivo was dominated by TCR beta clonotypes (HLA-C-restricted and CMV-specific).

TCRdb passed the reads through MiXCR, listing each CDR3 protein once. The sample holds about 250,000 distinct CDR3 sequences, 5% to 8.5% seen once. Sequences were obtained from PBMCs. This TCR derives from a human donor in good health (CMV status not recorded). Some clones in this sample may be carry-over from other donors' samples.

The DNA for the CDR3 is TGCAGTGCTTACCACGGGTACCGGGAGACCCAGTACTTC. Its translation: CSAYHGYRETQYF. The J gene is TRBJ2-5, the V gene TRBV20-1, with unresolved D. The V gene's germline CDR1 is DFQATT and CDR2 SNEGSKA (reference sequence). V lost 5 bases to trimming and J lost 5 bases, with 15 bases between them. This CDR3 contains 13 residues.